The text below deals with one TCR beta chain. This sample stems from a study of blood T cell repertoires in COVID-19. In the study overall: From the United States, Italy and Spain came samples of acute and convalescent COVID-19. Sources were T cells, B-cell-depleted T cells, or PBMCs; the material itself was cDNA or gDNA.

In the source study's methods: Reference gene primer amplification gave nucleated cell count estimates. Assay used: immunoSEQ multiplex PCR; TCRdb lists only in-frame clones, some missing. V and J calls and clone size are as listed in that table; D and trimming were resolved from the DNA. This sample has about 150,000 clones, with roughly 82% found just once. This clonotype originated in a woman in her forties or fifties with acute or convalescent COVID-19. The source material was peripheral blood.

The CDR3 loop is CASSIVPTYGPYEQYF. The CDR3, as DNA: TGTGCCAGTAGTATAGTCCCCACATATGGGCCCTACGAGCAGTACTTC. The rearrangement joins TRBV19 to TRBJ2-7; no clear D gene. Germline CDR1 is LNHDA and CDR2 is SQIVND (reference sequence). V was cut by 1 base and J by 2 bases, with 15 bases left in between. The CDR3 consists of 16 residues.